This T cell receptor (beta chain) was captured by sequencing in a study of blood T cell repertoires in COVID-19. V was clipped by 5 bases and J by 0 bases, with 14 bases between them. CDR1 ENHRY and CDR2 SYGVKD come from the germline V gene. This CDR3 is 15 amino acids long. Methods used by the authors: Amplification from reference gene primers served as the basis for estimated nucleated cell counts. This table comes from immunoSEQ multiplex PCR, and its TCRdb copy is limited to in-frame clones, with some not included. The D gene and trimming were derived from the DNA, and the V and J assignments and clone size from that table. The sample includes about 260,000 clones, about 88% seen only once; the top ten take 4%. This clone has a single count.

This TCR was recovered from a man aged 60 to 69 who had recovered from COVID-19. The rearrangement links TRBV10-3 to TRBJ2-7; a weak D match, TRBD1 (5 bases). Material: peripheral blood. The CDR3 spells CAISSFDRNSYEQYF. As DNA, the CDR3 is TGTGCCATCAGTTCCTTTGACAGAAACTCCTACGAGCAGTACTTC.